This T cell receptor (beta chain) came from a study of blood T cell repertoires in COVID-19. Turning to the study itself: The origin of the acute and convalescent COVID-19 samples was the United States, Italy and Spain. PBMCs, B-cell-depleted T cells, or T cells provided the cDNA or gDNA that made up the material.

The table lists this clone with a few counts. Original data processing: Amplification from reference gene primers served as the basis for estimated nucleated cell counts. Generated by immunoSEQ multiplex PCR, the TCRdb table keeps only in-frame clones and is missing some. For V, J and clone size, that table is used; D and trimming come from the DNA. The sample lists roughly 230,000 clones, around 83% occurring once. Exposed participants came across a COVID-19 case within 2 weeks before study entry. The V gene's germline CDR1 is SGHRS and CDR2 YFSETQ. The CDR3 extends over 13 amino acids. J lost 6 bases, V lost 6 bases, and 8 bases had no gene match.

The sample was PBMCs or T cells enriched from blood (not recorded which). The TCR originated in a woman aged 50 to 60 who had been exposed to COVID-19. The rearrangement uses TRBV5-1 and TRBJ1-1; 7 nucleotides match TRBD1. The CDR3 loop is CASKVQGLPEAFF. The CDR3 coding sequence is TGCGCCAGCAAGGTACAGGGGTTACCTGAAGCTTTCTTT.